What follows is one T cell receptor beta chain and its context. Age- and sex-matched healthy donors served as the control group. These data originate in a study of CD8 T cells in Susac syndrome. CDR1 and CDR2 (germline): GTSNPN, SVGIG (reference sequence). This CDR3 spans 13 amino acids. With 6 bases clipped from V and 4 bases from J, the junction kept 6 bases outside the gene matches. Random hexamers were used to reverse transcribe roughly 0.45 to 1 ug of RNA. From the immunoSEQ multiplex PCR reads, TCRdb called clonotypes with MiXCR, one entry per CDR3 protein. Seen here are about 140,000 distinct CDR3 sequences, around 94% observed once, and the top ten hold about 0.26%.

This rearrangement joins TRBV30 to TRBJ2-3, with 8 bases fitting TRBD2. The receptor was derived from a human donor in good health. Source material: CD8+ T cells from PBMCs. The CDR3 bases are TGTGCCTGCGGGAGGGTGTTCGCAGATACGCAGTATTTT. The encoded protein is CACGRVFADTQYF.